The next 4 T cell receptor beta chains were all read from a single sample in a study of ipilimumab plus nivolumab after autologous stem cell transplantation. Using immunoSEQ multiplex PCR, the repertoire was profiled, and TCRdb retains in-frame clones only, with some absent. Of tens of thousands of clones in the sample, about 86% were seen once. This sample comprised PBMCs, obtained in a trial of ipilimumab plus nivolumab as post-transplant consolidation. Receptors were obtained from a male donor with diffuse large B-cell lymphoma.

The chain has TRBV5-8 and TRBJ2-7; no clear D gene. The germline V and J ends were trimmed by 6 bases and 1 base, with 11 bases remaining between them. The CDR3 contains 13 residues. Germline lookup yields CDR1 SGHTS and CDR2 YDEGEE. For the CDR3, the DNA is TGTGCCAGCAACCTCCGAGTATCCTACGAGCAGTACTTC. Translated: CASNLRVSYEQYF.

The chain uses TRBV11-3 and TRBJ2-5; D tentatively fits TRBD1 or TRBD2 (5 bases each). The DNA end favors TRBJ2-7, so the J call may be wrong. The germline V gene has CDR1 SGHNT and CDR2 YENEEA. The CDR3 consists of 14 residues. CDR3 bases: TGTGCCAGCAGCCGGGACCCCAACTCCTACGAGCAGTACTTC. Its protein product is CASSRDPNSYEQYF.

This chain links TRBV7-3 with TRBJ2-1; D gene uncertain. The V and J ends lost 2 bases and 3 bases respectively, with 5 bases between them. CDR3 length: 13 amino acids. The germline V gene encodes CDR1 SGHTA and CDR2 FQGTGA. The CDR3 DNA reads TGTGCCAGCAGCTTATCCCGCTACAATGAGCAGTTCTTC. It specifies CASSLSRYNEQFF. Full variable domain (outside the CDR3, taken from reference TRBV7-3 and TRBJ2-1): GAGVSQTPSNKVTEKGKYVELRCDPISGHTALYWYRQSLGQGPEFLIYFQGTGAADDSGLPNDRFFAVRPEGSVSTLKIQRTERGDSAVYLCASSLSRYNEQFFGPGTRLTVL.

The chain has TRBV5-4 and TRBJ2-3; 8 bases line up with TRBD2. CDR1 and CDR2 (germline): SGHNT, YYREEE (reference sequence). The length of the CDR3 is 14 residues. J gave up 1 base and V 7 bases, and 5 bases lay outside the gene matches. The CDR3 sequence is CASAGGRRTDTQYF. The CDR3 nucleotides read TGTGCCAGCGCGGGGGGACGCCGCACAGATACGCAGTATTTT. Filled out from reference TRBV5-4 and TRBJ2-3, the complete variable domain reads ETGVTQSPTHLIKTRGQQVTLRCSSQSGHNTVSWYQQALGQGPQFIFQYYREEENGRGNFPPRFSGLQFPNYSSELNVNALELDDSALYLCASAGGRRTDTQYFGPGTRLTVL.